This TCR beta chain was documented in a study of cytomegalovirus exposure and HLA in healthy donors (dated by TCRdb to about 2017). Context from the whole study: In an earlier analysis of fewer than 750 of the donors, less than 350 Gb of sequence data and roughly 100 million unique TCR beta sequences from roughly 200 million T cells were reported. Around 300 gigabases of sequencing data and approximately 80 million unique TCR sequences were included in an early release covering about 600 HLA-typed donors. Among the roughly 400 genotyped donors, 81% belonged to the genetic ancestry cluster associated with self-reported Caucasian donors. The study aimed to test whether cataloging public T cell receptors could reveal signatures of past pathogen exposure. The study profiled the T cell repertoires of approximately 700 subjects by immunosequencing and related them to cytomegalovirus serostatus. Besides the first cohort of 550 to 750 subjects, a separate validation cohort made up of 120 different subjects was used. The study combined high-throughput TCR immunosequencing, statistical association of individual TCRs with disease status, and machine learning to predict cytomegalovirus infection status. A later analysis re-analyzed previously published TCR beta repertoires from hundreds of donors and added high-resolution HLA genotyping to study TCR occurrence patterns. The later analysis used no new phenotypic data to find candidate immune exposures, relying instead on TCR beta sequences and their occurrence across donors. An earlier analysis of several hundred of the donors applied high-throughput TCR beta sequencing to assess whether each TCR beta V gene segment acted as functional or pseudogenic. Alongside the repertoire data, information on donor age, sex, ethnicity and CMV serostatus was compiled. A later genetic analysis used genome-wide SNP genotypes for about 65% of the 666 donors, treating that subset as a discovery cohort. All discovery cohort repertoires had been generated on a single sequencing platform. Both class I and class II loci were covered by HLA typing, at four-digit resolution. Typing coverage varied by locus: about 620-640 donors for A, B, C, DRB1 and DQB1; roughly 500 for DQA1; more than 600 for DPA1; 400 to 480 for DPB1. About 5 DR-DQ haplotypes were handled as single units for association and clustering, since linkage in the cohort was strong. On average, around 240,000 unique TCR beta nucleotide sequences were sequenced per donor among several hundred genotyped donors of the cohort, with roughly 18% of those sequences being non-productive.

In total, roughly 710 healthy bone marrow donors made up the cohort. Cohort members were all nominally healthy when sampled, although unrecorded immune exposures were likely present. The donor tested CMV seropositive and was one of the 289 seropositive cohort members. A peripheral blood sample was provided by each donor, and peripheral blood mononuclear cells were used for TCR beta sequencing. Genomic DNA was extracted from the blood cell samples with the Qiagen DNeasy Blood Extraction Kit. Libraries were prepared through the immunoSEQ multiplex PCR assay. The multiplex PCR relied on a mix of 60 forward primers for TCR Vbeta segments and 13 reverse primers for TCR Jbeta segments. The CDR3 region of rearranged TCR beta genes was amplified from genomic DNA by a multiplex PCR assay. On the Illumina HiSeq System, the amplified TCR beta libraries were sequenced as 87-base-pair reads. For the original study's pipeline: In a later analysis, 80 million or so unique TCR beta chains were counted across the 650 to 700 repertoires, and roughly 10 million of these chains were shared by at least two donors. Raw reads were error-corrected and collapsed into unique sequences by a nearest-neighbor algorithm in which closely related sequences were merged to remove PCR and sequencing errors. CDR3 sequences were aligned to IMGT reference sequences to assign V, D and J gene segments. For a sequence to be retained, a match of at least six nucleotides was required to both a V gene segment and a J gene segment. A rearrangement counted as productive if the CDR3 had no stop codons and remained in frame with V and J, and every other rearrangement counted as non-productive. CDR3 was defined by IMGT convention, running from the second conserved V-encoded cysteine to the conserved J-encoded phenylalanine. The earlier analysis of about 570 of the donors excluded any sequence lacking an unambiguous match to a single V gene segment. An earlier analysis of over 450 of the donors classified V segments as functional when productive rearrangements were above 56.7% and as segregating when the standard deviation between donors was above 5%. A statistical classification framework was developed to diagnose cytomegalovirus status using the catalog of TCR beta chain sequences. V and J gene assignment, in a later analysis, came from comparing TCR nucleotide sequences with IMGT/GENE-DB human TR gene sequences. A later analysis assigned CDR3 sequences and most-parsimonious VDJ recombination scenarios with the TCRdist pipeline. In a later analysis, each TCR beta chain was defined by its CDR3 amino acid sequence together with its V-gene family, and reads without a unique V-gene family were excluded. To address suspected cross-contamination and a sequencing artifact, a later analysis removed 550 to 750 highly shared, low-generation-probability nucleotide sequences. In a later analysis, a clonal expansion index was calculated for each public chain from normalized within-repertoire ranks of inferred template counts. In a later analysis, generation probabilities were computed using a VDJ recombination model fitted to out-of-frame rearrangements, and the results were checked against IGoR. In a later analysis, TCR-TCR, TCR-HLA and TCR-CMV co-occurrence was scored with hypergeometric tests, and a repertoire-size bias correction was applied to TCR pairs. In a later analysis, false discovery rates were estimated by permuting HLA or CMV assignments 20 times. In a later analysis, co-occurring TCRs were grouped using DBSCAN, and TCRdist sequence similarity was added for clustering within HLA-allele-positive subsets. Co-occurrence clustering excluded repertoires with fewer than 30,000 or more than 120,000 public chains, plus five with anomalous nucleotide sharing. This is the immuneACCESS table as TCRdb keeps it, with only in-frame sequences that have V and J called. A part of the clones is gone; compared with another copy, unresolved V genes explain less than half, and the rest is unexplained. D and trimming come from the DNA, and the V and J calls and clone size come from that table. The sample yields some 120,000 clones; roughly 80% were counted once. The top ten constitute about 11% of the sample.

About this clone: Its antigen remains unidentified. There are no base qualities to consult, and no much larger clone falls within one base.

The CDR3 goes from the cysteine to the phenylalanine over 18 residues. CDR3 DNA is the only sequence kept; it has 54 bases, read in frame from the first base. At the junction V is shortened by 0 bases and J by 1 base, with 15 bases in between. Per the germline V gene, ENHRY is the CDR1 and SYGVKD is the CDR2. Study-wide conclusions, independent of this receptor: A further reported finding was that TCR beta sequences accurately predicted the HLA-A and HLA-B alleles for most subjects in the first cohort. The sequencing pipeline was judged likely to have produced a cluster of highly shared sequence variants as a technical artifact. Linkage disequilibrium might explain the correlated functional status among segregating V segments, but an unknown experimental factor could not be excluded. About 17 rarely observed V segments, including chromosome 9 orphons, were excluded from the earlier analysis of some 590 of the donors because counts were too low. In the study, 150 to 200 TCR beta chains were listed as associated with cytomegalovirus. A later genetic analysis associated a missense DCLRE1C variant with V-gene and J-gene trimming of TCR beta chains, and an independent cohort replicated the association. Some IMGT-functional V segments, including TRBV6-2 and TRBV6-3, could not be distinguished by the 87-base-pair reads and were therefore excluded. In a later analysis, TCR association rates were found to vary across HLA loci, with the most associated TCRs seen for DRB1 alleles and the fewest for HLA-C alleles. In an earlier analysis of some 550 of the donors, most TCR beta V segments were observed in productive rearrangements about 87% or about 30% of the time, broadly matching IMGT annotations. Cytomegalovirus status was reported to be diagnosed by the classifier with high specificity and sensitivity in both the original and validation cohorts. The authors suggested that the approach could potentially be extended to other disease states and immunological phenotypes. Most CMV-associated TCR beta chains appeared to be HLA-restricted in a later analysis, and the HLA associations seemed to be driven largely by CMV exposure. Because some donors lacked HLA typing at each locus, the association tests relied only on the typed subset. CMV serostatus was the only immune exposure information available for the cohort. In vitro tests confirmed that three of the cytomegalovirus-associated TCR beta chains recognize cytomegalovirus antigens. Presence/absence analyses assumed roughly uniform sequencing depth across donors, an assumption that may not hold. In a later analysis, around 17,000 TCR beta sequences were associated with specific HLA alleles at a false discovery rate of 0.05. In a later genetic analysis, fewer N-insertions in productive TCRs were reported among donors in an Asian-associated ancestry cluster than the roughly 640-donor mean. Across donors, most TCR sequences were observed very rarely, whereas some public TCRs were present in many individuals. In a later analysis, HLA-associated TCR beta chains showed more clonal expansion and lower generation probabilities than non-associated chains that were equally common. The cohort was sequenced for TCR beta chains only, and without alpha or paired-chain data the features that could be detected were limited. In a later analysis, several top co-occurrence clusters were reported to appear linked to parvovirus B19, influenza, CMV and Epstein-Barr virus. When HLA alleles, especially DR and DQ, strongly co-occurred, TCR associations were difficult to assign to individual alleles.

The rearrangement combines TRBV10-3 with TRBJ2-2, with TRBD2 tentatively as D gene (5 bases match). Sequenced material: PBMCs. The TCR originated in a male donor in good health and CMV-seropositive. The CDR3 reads CAISESRASPGNTGELFF. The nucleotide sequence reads TGTGCCATCAGTGAGTCAAGGGCTAGCCCAGGGAACACCGGGGAGCTGTTTTTT.